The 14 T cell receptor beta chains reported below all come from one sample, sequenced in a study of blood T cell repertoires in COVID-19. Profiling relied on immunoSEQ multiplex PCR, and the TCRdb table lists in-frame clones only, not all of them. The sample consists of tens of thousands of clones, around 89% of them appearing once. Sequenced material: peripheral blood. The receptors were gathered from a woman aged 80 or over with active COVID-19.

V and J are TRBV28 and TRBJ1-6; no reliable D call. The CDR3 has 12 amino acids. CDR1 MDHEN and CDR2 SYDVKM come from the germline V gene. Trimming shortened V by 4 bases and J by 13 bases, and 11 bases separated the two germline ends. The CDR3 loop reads CASSSSWEPLHF. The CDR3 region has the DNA TGTGCCAGCAGTTCCAGTTGGGAGCCCCTCCACTTT.

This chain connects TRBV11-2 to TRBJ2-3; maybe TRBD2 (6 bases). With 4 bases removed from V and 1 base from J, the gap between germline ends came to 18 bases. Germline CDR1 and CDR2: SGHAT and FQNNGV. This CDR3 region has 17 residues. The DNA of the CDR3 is TGTGCCAGCAGCTCTCGGCTCCGGGGAGGAGGCACAGATACGCAGTATTTT. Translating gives CASSSRLRGGGTDTQYF.

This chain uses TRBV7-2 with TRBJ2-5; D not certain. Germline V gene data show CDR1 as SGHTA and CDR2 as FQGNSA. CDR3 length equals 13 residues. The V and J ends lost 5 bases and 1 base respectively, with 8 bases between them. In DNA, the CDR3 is TGTGCCAGCAGCCCTCCCTCCCAAGAGACCCAGTACTTC. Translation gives CASSPPSQETQYF.

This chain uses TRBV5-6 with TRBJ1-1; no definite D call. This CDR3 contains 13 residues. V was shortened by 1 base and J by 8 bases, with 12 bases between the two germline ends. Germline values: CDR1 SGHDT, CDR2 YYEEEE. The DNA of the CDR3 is TGTGCCAGCAGCTTGTATAATGTACAGGAAGCTTTCTTT. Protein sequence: CASSLYNVQEAFF.

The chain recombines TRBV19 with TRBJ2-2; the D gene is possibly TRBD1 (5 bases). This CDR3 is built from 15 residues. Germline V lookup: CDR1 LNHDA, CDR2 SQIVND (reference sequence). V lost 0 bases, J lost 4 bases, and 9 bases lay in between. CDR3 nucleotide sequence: TGTGCCAGTAGTATAGACAGGGCTTCCACCGGGGAGCTGTTTTTT. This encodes CASSIDRASTGELFF.

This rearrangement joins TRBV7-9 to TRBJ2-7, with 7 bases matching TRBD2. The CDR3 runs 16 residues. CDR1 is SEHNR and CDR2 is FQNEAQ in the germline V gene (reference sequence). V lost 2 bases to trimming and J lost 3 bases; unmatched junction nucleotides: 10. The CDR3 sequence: CASSLRGLSGGYEQYF. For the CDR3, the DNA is TGTGCCAGCAGCTTAAGGGGACTAAGCGGAGGCTACGAGCAGTACTTC.

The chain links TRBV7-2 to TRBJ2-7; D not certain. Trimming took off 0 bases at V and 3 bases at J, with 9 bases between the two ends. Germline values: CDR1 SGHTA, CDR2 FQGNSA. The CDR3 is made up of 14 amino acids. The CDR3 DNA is TGTGCCAGCAGCTTAGCCCAAAGCCGCTACGAGCAGTACTTC. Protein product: CASSLAQSRYEQYF.

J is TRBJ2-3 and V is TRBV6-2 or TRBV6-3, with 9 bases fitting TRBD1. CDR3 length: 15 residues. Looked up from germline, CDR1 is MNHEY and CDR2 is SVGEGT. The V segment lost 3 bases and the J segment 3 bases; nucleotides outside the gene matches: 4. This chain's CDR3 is CASSYRGQGTDTQYF. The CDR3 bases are TGTGCCAGCAGTTATAGAGGACAGGGGACAGATACGCAGTATTTT.

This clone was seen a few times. The CDR3 DNA reads TGTGCCAGTAGAACTGGGAACGGGGGCTATGGCTACACCTTC. This encodes CASRTGNGGYGYTF. This chain joins TRBV6-5 and TRBJ1-2, with a tentative D call TRBD1 (5 bases). Deletions cut 9 bases from V and 4 bases from J, with 18 bases between. From germline, CDR1 is MNHEY and CDR2 SVGAGI. The CDR3 is made up of 14 amino acids.

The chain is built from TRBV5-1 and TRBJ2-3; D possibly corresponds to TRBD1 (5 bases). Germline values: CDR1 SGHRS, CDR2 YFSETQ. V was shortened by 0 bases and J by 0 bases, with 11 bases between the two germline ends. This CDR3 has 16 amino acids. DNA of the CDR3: TGCGCCAGCAGCTTGGAGGGGTCTTCTAGCACAGATACGCAGTATTTT. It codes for CASSLEGSSSTDTQYF.

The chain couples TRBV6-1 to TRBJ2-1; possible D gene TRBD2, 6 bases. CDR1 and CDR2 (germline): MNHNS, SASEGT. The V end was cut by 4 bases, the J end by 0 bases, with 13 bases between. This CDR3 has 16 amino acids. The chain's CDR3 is CASSVGGFSSYNEQFF. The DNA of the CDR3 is TGTGCCAGCAGTGTGGGGGGATTCAGCTCCTACAATGAGCAGTTCTTC.

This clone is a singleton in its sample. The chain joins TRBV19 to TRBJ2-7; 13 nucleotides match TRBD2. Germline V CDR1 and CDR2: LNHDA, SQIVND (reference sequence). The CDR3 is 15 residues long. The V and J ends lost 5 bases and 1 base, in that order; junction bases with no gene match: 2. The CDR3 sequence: CASSRTSGSSYEQYF. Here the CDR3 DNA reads TGTGCCAGTAGTCGGACTAGCGGGAGTTCCTACGAGCAGTACTTC.

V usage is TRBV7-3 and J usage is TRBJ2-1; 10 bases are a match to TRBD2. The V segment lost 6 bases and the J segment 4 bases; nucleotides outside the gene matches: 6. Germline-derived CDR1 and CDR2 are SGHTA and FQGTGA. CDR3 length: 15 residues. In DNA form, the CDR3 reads TGTGCCAGCAGTTCGACTAGCGGGCCGTACAATGAGCAGTTCTTC. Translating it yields CASSSTSGPYNEQFF.

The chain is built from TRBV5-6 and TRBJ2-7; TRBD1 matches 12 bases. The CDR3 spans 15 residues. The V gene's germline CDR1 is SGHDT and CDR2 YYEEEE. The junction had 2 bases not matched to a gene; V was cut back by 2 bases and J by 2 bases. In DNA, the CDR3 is TGTGCCAGCAGCTTCCGGGACAGGGGGCCCTACGAGCAGTACTTC. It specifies CASSFRDRGPYEQYF.